Listed below are T cell receptor beta chains from one sample, sequenced in a study of T cell changes during pregnancy in multiple sclerosis. Clones were read by immunoSEQ multiplex PCR, and TCRdb kept only the in-frame ones, dropping some. Of 50,000 to 60,000 clones in the sample, approximately 91% were seen once. Sequencing was performed on CD4+ T cells from peripheral blood mononuclear cells, taken in the third trimester of pregnancy. The receptors were sampled from a female donor with multiple sclerosis, enrolled in a pregnancy study. Each CDR3 is given with its conserved first and last residue. Each record gives: D gene, J gene, V gene, CDR3 protein, CDR3 DNA. A D gene is named only where the DNA matches it firmly.

TRBD1 TRBJ1-1 TRBV30 CAWSTGVRTEAFF TGTGCCTGGAGTACAGGGGTAAGGACTGAAGCTTTCTTT
NA TRBJ1-5 TRBV6-1 CASSLTDQPQHF TGTGCCAGCAGTTTGACAGATCAGCCCCAGCATTTT
TRBD1 TRBJ2-1 TRBV7-2 CASSLTGVPEQFF TGTGCCAGCAGCTTGACAGGGGTCCCTGAGCAGTTCTTC
TRBD2 TRBJ2-1 TRBV4-1 CASSSGLAGVNEQFF TGCGCCAGCAGCTCCGGACTAGCGGGAGTCAATGAGCAGTTCTTC
NA TRBJ2-3 TRBV5-1 CASSLARPPPDTQYF TGCGCCAGCAGCTTGGCCAGGCCCCCCCCAGATACGCAGTATTTT
NA TRBJ2-7 TRBV7-2 CASSPQGLSYEQYF TGTGCCAGCAGCCCGCAGGGACTGTCCTACGAGCAGTACTTC
TRBD2 TRBJ2-3 TRBV7-6 CASRLTSGMGTDTQYF TGTGCCAGCAGGTTGACTAGCGGGATGGGTACAGATACGCAGTATTTT
NA TRBJ1-2 TRBV6-1 CASSGGDYYGYTF TGTGCCAGCAGTGGGGGGGATTACTATGGCTACACCTTC
NA TRBJ2-2 TRBV9 CASSVSVTGELFF TGTGCCAGCAGCGTATCGGTCACCGGGGAGCTGTTTTTT
TRBD2 TRBJ2-5 TRBV7-2 CASGFGRSGTQYF TGTGCCAGCGGATTCGGGAGGTCTGGGACCCAGTACTTC
TRBD2 TRBJ2-1 TRBV6-5 CASSRSGGSNEQFF TGTGCCAGCAGCCGATCCGGGGGGAGCAATGAGCAGTTCTTC